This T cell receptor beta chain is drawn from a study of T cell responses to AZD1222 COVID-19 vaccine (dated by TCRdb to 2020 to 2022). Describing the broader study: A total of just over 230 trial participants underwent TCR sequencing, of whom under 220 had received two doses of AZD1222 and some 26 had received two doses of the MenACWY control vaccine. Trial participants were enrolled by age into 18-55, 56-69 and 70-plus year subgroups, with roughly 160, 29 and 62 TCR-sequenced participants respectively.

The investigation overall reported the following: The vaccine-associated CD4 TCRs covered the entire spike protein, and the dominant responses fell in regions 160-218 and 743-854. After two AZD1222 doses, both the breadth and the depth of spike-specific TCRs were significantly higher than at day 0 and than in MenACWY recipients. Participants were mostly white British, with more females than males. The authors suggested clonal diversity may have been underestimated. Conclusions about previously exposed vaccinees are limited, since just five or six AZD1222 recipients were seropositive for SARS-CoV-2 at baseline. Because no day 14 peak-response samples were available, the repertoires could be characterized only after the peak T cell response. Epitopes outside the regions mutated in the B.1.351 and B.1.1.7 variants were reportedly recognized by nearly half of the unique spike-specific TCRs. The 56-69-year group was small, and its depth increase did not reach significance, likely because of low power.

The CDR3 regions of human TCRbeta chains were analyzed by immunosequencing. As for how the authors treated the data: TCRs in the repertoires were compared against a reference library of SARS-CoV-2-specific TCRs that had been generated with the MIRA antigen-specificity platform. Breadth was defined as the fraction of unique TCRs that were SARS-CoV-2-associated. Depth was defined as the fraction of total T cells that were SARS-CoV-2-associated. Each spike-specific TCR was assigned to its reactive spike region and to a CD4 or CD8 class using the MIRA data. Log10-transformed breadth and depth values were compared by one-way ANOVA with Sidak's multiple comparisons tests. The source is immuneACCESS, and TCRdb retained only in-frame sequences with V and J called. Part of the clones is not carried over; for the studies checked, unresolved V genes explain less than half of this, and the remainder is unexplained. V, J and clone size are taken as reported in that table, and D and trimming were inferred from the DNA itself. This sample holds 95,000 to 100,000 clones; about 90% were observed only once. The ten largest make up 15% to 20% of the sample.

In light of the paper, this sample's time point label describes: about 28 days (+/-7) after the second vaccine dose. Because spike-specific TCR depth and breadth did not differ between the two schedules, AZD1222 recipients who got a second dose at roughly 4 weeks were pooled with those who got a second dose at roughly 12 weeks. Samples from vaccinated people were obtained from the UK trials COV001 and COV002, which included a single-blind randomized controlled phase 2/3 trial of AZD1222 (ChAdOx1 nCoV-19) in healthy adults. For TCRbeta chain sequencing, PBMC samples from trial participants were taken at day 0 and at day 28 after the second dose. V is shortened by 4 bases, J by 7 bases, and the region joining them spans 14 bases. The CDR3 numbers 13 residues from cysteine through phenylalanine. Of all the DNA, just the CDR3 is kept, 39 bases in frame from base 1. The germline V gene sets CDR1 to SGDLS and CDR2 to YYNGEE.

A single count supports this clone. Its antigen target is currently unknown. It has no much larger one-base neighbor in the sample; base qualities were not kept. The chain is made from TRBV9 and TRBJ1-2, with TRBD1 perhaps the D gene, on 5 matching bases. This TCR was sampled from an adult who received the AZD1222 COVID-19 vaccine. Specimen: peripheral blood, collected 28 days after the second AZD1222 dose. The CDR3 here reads CASSPAEGAGYTF. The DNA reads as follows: TGTGCCAGCAGCCCCGCCGAAGGGGCTGGCTACACCTTC.